The following is a T cell receptor (beta chain) sequence with its context. The sample belongs to a study of cytomegalovirus exposure and HLA in healthy donors. J lost 8 bases, V lost 5 bases, and 11 bases had no gene match. The germline gives CDR1 SGHDN, CDR2 FVKESK. The CDR3 extends over 16 amino acids. Amplification used 60 Vbeta primers and 13 Jbeta primers. Measured with immunoSEQ multiplex PCR; TCRdb has only the in-frame clones, and not every one. In the table there are tens of thousands of clones, approximately 82% of which are singletons. Regarding donors, all were healthy bone marrow donors. The TCR originated in a man aged 35-49 years in good health and CMV-seronegative. V gene TRBV14 combines with J gene TRBJ1-4; 10 bases are a match to TRBD1. Sequencing used PBMCs. The CDR3 loop is CASSSRQGANQEKLFF. As DNA, the CDR3 is TGTGCCAGCAGCTCAAGACAGGGGGCTAATCAAGAAAAACTGTTTTTT.